This T cell receptor (beta chain) was obtained from a study of cytomegalovirus exposure and HLA in healthy donors. Study observations and caveats: Analyses of presence and absence presupposed an approximately uniform sequencing depth across donors. Researchers reported that a few CMV-associated chains were confirmed in vitro as CMV antigen-specific.

The length of the CDR3 is 16 residues. Trimming at V came to 5 bases and at J to 2 bases, leaving 8 bases not matched to a gene. Germline CDR1 and CDR2: MDHEN and SYDVKM. On this clone: Its specificity is not known.

In the PCR, 60 Vbeta and 13 Jbeta primers were used. Per the authors' pipeline: Among the unique TCR beta chains that a later analysis counted, around 72 million in all, roughly 11 million were shared. TCRdb's table, derived via immunoSEQ multiplex PCR, lists solely in-frame clones and lacks some. That table is the source of V, J and clone size, and D and trimming were worked out from the DNA. The top ten clones hold 2.1% of a sample with 95,000 to 150,000 clones, around 80% of them seen once. This chain connects TRBV28 to TRBJ1-2; the match to TRBD1 covers 10 bases. Sequencing input: PBMCs. The TCR comes from a man aged 25 to 40 in good health and CMV-seronegative. DNA for the CDR3: TGTGCCAGCAGTATTCCCGGGACAGGGGCGAACTATGGCTACACCTTC. Protein: CASSIPGTGANYGYTF.